This TCR beta chain was captured by sequencing in a study of long-term antiretroviral therapy in people with HIV. The V end was cut by 5 bases, the J end by 1 base, with 12 bases between. The CDR3 length is 15 residues. The germline CDR1 and CDR2 sequences are SEHNR and FQNEAQ (reference sequence). An immunoSEQ assay, version v3.0, was performed at survey level. The table came from immunoSEQ multiplex PCR; TCRdb's copy has only in-frame clones and leaves some out. In the table there are roughly 15,000 clones, about 80% of which are singletons. Study observations and caveats: Controls showed broader CDR3 length ranges than did the HIV repertoires. Older ART regimens may have been in use when blood was drawn between the mid-2000s and the late 2010s.

Remarks on this clone: The antigen is not known.

Treatment of all HIV participants took place in the United States. Going into DNA extraction, samples held roughly 0.85-11 million cryopreserved PBMC. The chain carries TRBV7-9 and TRBJ1-3; weak D call: TRBD1 (6 bases). Sequenced material: unsorted PBMCs, taken 3.2 years before starting antiretroviral therapy. This sequence originates from a man aged 40-49 years with HIV. CDR3 loop: CASSRRGQSGNTIYF. The CDR3 coding sequence is TGTGCCAGCAGCCGTCGGGGGCAGTCTGGAAACACCATATATTTT.